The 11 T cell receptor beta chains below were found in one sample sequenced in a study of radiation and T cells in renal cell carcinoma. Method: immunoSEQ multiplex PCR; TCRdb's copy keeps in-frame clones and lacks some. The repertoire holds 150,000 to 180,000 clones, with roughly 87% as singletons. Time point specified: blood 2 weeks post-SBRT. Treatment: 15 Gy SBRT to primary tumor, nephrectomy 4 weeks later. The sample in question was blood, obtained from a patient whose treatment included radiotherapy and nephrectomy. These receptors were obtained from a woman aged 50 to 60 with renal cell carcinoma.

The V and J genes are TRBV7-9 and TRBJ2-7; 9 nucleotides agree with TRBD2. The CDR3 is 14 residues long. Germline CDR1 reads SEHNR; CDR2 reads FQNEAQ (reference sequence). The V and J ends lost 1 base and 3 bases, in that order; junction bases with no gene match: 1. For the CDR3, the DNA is TGTGCCAGCAGCTTAGGACTAGCGGACTACGAGCAGTACTTC. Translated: CASSLGLADYEQYF.

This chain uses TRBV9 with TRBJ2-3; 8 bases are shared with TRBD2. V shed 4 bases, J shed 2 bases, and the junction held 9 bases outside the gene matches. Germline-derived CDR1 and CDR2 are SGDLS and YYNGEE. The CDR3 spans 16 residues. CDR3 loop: CASSPLGGGYTDTQYF. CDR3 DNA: TGTGCCAGCAGCCCCCTGGGCGGGGGGTACACAGATACGCAGTATTTT.

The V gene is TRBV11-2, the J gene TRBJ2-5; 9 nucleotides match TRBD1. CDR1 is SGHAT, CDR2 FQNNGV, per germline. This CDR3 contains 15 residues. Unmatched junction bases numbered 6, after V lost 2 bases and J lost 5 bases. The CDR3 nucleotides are TGTGCCAGCAGCTTAAGGGGACAGGGTTCGGAGACCCAGTACTTC. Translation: CASSLRGQGSETQYF.

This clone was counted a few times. The CDR3, as DNA: TGTGCCAGCAAGACAGGCGCTGCGTCCGCTGAAGCTTTCTTT. It translates to CASKTGAASAEAFF. The chain uses TRBV19 and TRBJ1-1; TRBD1 is a possible D gene (6 bases). The CDR3 covers 14 residues. Looked up from germline, CDR1 is LNHDA and CDR2 is SQIVND (reference sequence). Between the trimmed V and J ends, which lost 9 bases and 6 bases, there was a span of 20 bases. The whole variable domain, filled in from reference TRBV19 and TRBJ1-1, reads DGGITQSPKYLFRKEGQNVTLSCEQNLNHDAMYWYRQDPGQGLRLIYYSQIVNDFQKGDIAEGYSVSREKKESFPLTVTSAQKNPTAFYLCASKTGAASAEAFFGQGTRLTVV.

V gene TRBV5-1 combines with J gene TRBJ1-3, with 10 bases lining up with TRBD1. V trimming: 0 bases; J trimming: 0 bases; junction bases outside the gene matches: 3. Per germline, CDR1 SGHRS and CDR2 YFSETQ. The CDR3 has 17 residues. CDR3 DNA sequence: TGCGCCAGCAGCTTGGCCTGGACAGGGGGCTCTGGAAACACCATATATTTT. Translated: CASSLAWTGGSGNTIYF.

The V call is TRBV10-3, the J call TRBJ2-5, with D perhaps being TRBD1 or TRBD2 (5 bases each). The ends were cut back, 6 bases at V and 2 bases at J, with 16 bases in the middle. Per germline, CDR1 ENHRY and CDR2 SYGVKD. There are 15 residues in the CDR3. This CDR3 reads CAIRAGTAGQETQYF. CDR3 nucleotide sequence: TGTGCCATCAGGGCCGGGACGGCGGGTCAAGAGACCCAGTACTTC.

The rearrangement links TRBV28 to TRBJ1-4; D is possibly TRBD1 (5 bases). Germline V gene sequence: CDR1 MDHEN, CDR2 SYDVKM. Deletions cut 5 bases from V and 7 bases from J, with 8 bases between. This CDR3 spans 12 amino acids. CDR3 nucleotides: TGTGCCAGCAGTCAGGGACTTGAAAAACTGTTTTTT. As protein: CASSQGLEKLFF.

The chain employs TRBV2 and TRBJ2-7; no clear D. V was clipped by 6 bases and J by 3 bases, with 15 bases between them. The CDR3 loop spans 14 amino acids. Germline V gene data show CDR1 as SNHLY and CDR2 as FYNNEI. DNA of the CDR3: TGTGCCAGCAGGAAATCGGAGAAACTCTACGAGCAGTACTTC. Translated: CASRKSEKLYEQYF.

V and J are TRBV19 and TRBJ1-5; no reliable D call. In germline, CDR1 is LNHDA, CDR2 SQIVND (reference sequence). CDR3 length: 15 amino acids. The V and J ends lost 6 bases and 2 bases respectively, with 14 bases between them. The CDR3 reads CASSRARLGNQPQHF. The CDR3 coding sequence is TGTGCCAGTAGCCGGGCCCGTCTCGGCAATCAGCCCCAGCATTTT.

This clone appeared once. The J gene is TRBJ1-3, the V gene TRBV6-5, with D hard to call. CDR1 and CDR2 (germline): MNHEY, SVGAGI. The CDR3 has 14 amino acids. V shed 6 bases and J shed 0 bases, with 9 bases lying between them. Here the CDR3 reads CASSPIHSGNTIYF. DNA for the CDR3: TGTGCCAGCAGCCCCATCCACTCTGGAAACACCATATATTTT.

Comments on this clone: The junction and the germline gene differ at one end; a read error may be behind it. This chain's CDR3 is CASSSRDRVTDTQYF. CDR3 coding DNA: TGTGCTAGCAGCTCCCGGGACAGGGTCACAGATACGCAGTATTTT. The chain carries TRBV7-7 and TRBJ2-3, with 9 bases fitting TRBD1. The length of the CDR3 is 15 residues. Germline CDR1 and CDR2: SSHAT and FNYEAQ (reference sequence).